Following are 29 T cell receptor beta chains from one sample sequenced in a study of T-cell reconstitution after alpha-beta-depleted transplantation in children. A TCRbeta library incorporating unique molecular identifiers was prepared. From the PCR reads, TCRdb called clonotypes with MiXCR, one entry per CDR3 protein. The data contain about 610,000 distinct CDR3 sequences, about 10% of them seen just once; the ten biggest clones take up roughly 3.9%. The specimen comprised PBMCs from the stem cell graft donor, sampled from the stem cell graft. The source of these receptors is a human donor who donated a stem cell graft to a child with acute myeloid leukemia.

Only a few counts were recorded for this clonotype. This rearrangement joins TRBV28 to TRBJ1-1; D is unresolved. CDR1 and CDR2 from the germline V gene are MDHEN and SYDVKM. The V and J ends lost 6 bases and 5 bases respectively, with 16 bases between them. This CDR3 region has 14 residues. This CDR3 is CASSPPLVGTEAFF. For the CDR3, the DNA is TGTGCCAGCAGCCCCCCTCTCGTGGGGACTGAAGCTTTCTTT. The whole variable domain, filled in from reference TRBV28 and TRBJ1-1, reads DVKVTQSSRYLVKRTGEKVFLECVQDMDHENMFWYRQDPGLGLRLIYFSYDVKMKEKGDIPEGYSVSREKKERFSLILESASTNQTSMYLCASSPPLVGTEAFFGQGTRLTVV.

This clonotype was picked up many times. The chain is built from TRBV20-1 and TRBJ2-3; 9 bases line up with TRBD1. Germline lookup yields CDR1 DFQATT and CDR2 SNEGSKA (reference sequence). The ends lost 0 bases at V and 6 bases at J; junction bases unmatched: 7. The CDR3 length is 15 residues. The CDR3 reads CSARDPGTGRDTQYF. The DNA for the CDR3 is TGCAGTGCTAGAGATCCCGGGACAGGGAGGGATACGCAGTATTTT.

This clonotype was seen ten or more times. This chain uses TRBV5-6 with TRBJ2-3, with 15 positions matching TRBD2. There are 15 residues in the CDR3. Trimming took 4 bases from V and 7 from J; bases not matched to a gene: 4. The germline gives CDR1 SGHDT, CDR2 YYEEEE. CDR3 region: CASSPGLAGGNTQYF. CDR3 in DNA: TGTGCCAGCAGCCCGGGACTAGCGGGAGGAAATACGCAGTATTTT. Full variable domain (remainder filled in from reference TRBV5-6 and TRBJ2-3): DAGVTQSPTHLIKTRGQQVTLRCSPKSGHDTVSWYQQALGQGPQFIFQYYEEEERQRGNFPDRFSGHQFPNYSSELNVNALLLGDSALYLCASSPGLAGGNTQYFGPGTRLTVL.

This clonotype was recorded many times. The chain recombines TRBV28 with TRBJ2-1; D is ambiguous. Germline V CDR1 and CDR2: MDHEN, SYDVKM. The CDR3 runs 12 residues. V was pared by 6 bases and J by 7 bases, with 10 bases between. Here the CDR3 reads CASSLNWNEQFF. As DNA, the CDR3 is TGTGCCAGCAGCCTAAATTGGAATGAGCAGTTCTTC.

The CDR3, as DNA: TGTGCCAGCAGTACCCTCAAAGCTGGCTACACCTTC. Residues: CASSTLKAGYTF. The V call is TRBV28, the J call TRBJ1-2; D uncertain. V lost 5 bases, J lost 7 bases, and 11 bases lay in between. The CDR3 extends over 12 amino acids. Germline CDR1 and CDR2: MDHEN and SYDVKM.

The chain recombines TRBV7-2 with TRBJ2-2, with TRBD1 identical over 11 bases. This CDR3 spans 18 amino acids. Germline-derived CDR1 and CDR2 are SGHTA and FQGNSA. V was pared by 2 bases and J by 1 base, with 6 bases of the junction left unmatched. CDR3 residues: CASSLPGQGVQNTGELFF. The DNA of the CDR3 is TGTGCCAGCAGCTTACCGGGACAGGGGGTTCAGAACACCGGGGAGCTGTTTTTT.

The chain couples TRBV7-2 to TRBJ2-3; D uncertain. CDR1 is SGHTA and CDR2 is FQGNSA in the germline V gene. The CDR3 extends over 15 amino acids. V lost 5 bases to trimming and J lost 4 bases, with 16 bases between them. CDR3 DNA sequence: TGTGCCAGCAGCCCCTCAGCAAAAAAGTCAGATACGCAGTATTTT. This encodes CASSPSAKKSDTQYF.

J is TRBJ2-1 and V is TRBV20-1; a weak D match, TRBD2 (5 bases). CDR1 is DFQATT and CDR2 is SNEGSKA in the germline V gene (reference sequence). V was pared by 4 bases and J by 13 bases, with 17 bases between. This CDR3 comprises 12 residues. The CDR3 coding sequence is TGCAGTGCTAAGACCCGGGGTCCACTCCAGTTCTTC. Translation: CSAKTRGPLQFF.

V and J are TRBV4-3 and TRBJ2-5; D is unclear. The germline CDR1 and CDR2 sequences are LGHNA and YSLEER. The CDR3 length is 15 residues. Trimming shortened V by 0 bases and J by 4 bases, and 12 bases separated the two germline ends. The CDR3 sequence: CASSQDLGTGETQYF. In nucleotides, the CDR3 is TGCGCCAGCAGCCAAGATCTGGGAACTGGAGAGACCCAGTACTTC.

The chain uses TRBV7-2 and TRBJ2-1; the D gene is possibly TRBD2 (6 bases). The V gene's germline CDR1 is SGHTA and CDR2 FQGNSA. The V gene lost 4 bases and the J gene lost 12 bases, with 22 bases spanning the gap. The CDR3 extends over 15 amino acids. This CDR3 reads CASSSLARPTQGQFF. The CDR3 nucleotides are TGTGCCAGCAGCTCCCTAGCGAGGCCAACCCAGGGGCAGTTCTTC.

The sample holds many counts of this clonotype. The chain is built from TRBV4-3 and TRBJ2-1; TRBD1 matches 8 bases. Trimming cost V 2 bases and J 1 base; bases outside gene matches: 4. CDR3 length: 16 residues. Germline values: CDR1 LGHNA, CDR2 YSLEER. The CDR3 nucleotides read TGCGCCAGCAGCCAAAGGACAGGGTTGTCCTACAATGAGCAGTTCTTC. It codes for CASSQRTGLSYNEQFF.

This clonotype occurred a few times. The V and J genes are TRBV24-1 and TRBJ2-3, with D perhaps TRBD1 (6 bases). Trimming shortened V by 9 bases and J by 15 bases, and 21 bases separated the two germline ends. The CDR3 contains 12 residues. In germline, CDR1 is KGHDR, CDR2 SFDVKD. The CDR3 DNA reads as TGTGCCACCGAGTACCCTCGCGGACAGCTCTATTTT. Translation gives CATEYPRGQLYF.

This clonotype was counted a few times. The rearrangement uses TRBV7-9 and TRBJ2-3; the D is unclear. This CDR3 spans 12 amino acids. CDR1 SEHNR and CDR2 FQNEAQ come from the germline V gene (reference sequence). V lost 4 bases and J lost 6, with 8 bases in between. CDR3 amino acids: CASSYADDTQYF. DNA of the CDR3: TGTGCCAGCAGCTATGCCGACGATACGCAGTATTTT.

This clonotype was recorded at least ten times. The chain employs TRBV6-5 and TRBJ2-4, with D uncertain. V lost 2 bases to trimming and J lost 2 bases, with 16 bases between them. Germline V gene data show CDR1 as MNHEY and CDR2 as SVGAGI. This CDR3 comprises 17 residues. CDR3 amino acids: CASSYQGTAGPKNIQYF. The CDR3 nucleotides are TGTGCCAGCAGTTACCAAGGAACCGCCGGGCCCAAAAACATTCAGTACTTC.

The V gene is TRBV7-3, the J gene TRBJ2-7, with D maybe TRBD2 (5 bases). CDR1 is SGHTA, CDR2 FQGTGA, per germline. The CDR3 extends over 15 amino acids. V lost 5 bases to trimming and J lost 4 bases, with 18 bases between them. As DNA, the CDR3 is TGTGCCAGCAGCCCAGGTGGAGGTTTGAGGTACGAGCAGTACTTC. This codes for CASSPGGGLRYEQYF.

This clonotype has at least ten counts. The rearrangement links TRBV20-1 to TRBJ2-1; 10 nucleotides agree with TRBD2. CDR3 length equals 16 residues. From germline, CDR1 is DFQATT and CDR2 SNEGSKA (reference sequence). V lost 0 bases, J lost 7 bases, and 9 bases stayed unmatched. CDR3: CSARDLLSGRVNEQFF. For the CDR3, the DNA is TGCAGTGCTAGAGATCTCCTGAGCGGGAGGGTGAATGAGCAGTTCTTC.

This chain links TRBV11-2 with TRBJ2-6; the D gene is possibly TRBD2 (5 bases). Trimming removed 0 bases from V and 5 bases from J, with 14 bases in between. CDR1 SGHAT and CDR2 FQNNGV come from the germline V gene. This CDR3 region has 17 residues. The CDR3 nucleotides are TGTGCCAGCAGCTTAGAGGTGGGGAGTGGCTGGGCCAACGTCCTGACTTTC. It translates to CASSLEVGSGWANVLTF.

This clonotype was picked up a small number of times. The gene calls are TRBV29-1 and TRBJ1-1; D may be TRBD1 (6 bases). Looked up from germline, CDR1 is SQVTM and CDR2 is ANQGSEA. V lost 5 bases and J 3 bases, leaving 10 bases between the germline ends. The CDR3 runs 12 residues. CDR3 in DNA: TGCAGCGTTCTTGAGGGGGACACTGAAGCTTTCTTT. It codes for CSVLEGDTEAFF.

This clonotype has ten or more counts. The chain joins TRBV10-3 to TRBJ2-7; D may be TRBD2 (7 bases). Germline-derived CDR1 and CDR2 are ENHRY and SYGVKD. Trimming stripped 6 bases from V and 3 bases from J, with 18 bases between. This CDR3 contains 15 residues. The CDR3 protein is CAISGRGGEGYEQYF. The CDR3 DNA reads as TGTGCCATCAGCGGTAGGGGGGGAGAAGGCTACGAGCAGTACTTC.

The chain uses TRBV30 and TRBJ1-1; D is ambiguous. This CDR3 region has 13 residues. Looked up from germline, CDR1 is GTSNPN and CDR2 is SVGIG (reference sequence). Trimming stripped 4 bases from V and 4 bases from J, with 13 bases between. As DNA, the CDR3 is TGTGCCTGGAAAGTCTCAAGGGTCACTGAAGCTTTCTTT. It yields the protein CAWKVSRVTEAFF.

The sample holds many counts of this clonotype. The CDR3 region is CSAFRLAGFNEQFF. CDR3 DNA: TGCAGTGCCTTTCGACTAGCAGGTTTCAATGAGCAGTTCTTC. The chain combines TRBV20-1 with TRBJ2-1, with 7 bases that match TRBD2. Germline V gives CDR1 DFQATT, CDR2 SNEGSKA (reference sequence). The CDR3 has 14 residues. V dropped 6 bases and J dropped 6; count of bases not matched to a gene: 11.

This clonotype was observed many times. V gene TRBV5-1 combines with J gene TRBJ2-3; 9 nucleotides line up with TRBD2. The CDR3 has 15 amino acids. Germline V gene data show CDR1 as SGHRS and CDR2 as YFSETQ. V lost 2 bases to trimming and J lost 3 bases; unmatched junction nucleotides: 4. The CDR3 nucleotides read TGCGCCAGCAGCTTAGGCGGGAGGGCAACAGATACGCAGTATTTT. This encodes CASSLGGRATDTQYF.

This clonotype was counted only a few times. The chain combines TRBV9 with TRBJ2-3; D unclear. The CDR3 is 12 residues long. Germline CDR1 reads SGDLS; CDR2 reads YYNGEE. V lost 0 bases, J lost 2 bases, and 1 base lay in between. The DNA for the CDR3 is TGTGCCAGCAGCGTAGTCACAGATACGCAGTATTTT. It codes for CASSVVTDTQYF. The variable domain in full, with the rest retrieved from reference TRBV9 and TRBJ2-3, is DSGVTQTPKHLITATGQRVTLRCSPRSGDLSVYWYQQSLDQGLQFLIQYYNGEERAKGNILERFSAQQFPDLHSELNLSSLELGDSALYFCASSVVTDTQYFGPGTRLTVL.

This rearrangement joins TRBV28 to TRBJ1-1; a weak D match, TRBD1 (5 bases). CDR1 is MDHEN and CDR2 is SYDVKM in the germline V gene. V dropped 5 bases and J dropped 6 bases, with 19 bases sitting between them. CDR3 length equals 15 residues. The CDR3 sequence is CASSPVTAPGPEAFF. CDR3 sequence (DNA): TGTGCCAGCAGTCCCGTGACAGCCCCCGGGCCTGAAGCTTTCTTT. Full variable domain (remainder filled in from reference TRBV28 and TRBJ1-1): DVKVTQSSRYLVKRTGEKVFLECVQDMDHENMFWYRQDPGLGLRLIYFSYDVKMKEKGDIPEGYSVSREKKERFSLILESASTNQTSMYLCASSPVTAPGPEAFFGQGTRLTVV.

Ten or more counts support this clonotype. The chain employs TRBV20-1 and TRBJ2-1; TRBD1 agrees at 7 bases. From germline, CDR1 is DFQATT and CDR2 SNEGSKA (reference sequence). Losses at the gene ends were 3 bases for V and 5 bases for J; bases not matched to a gene: 7. The CDR3 sequence is 14 residues long. For the CDR3, the DNA is TGCAGTGCTAGGGACAGGAGAGTAAACAATGAGCAGTTCTTC. Translating gives CSARDRRVNNEQFF.

This clonotype was detected a few times. The V gene is TRBV6-8, the J gene TRBJ2-4; a possible D gene is TRBD2 (5 bases). The CDR3 has 14 amino acids. With 10 bases removed from V and 0 bases from J, the gap between germline ends came to 13 bases. CDR1 is MNHGY and CDR2 is SAAAGT in the germline V gene. The DNA for the CDR3 is TGTGCCACCGACGGGGTAGTAGCCAAAAACATTCAGTACTTC. The encoded protein is CATDGVVAKNIQYF.

This clonotype has ten or more counts. The gene calls are TRBV20-1 and TRBJ2-3; 7 bases agree with TRBD2. Germline loops: CDR1 DFQATT, CDR2 SNEGSKA (reference sequence). This CDR3 has 14 residues. The V and J ends lost 5 bases and 4 bases, in that order; junction bases with no gene match: 9. CDR3 loop: CSASSAGVADTQYF. The DNA of the CDR3 is TGCAGTGCTTCATCTGCGGGAGTGGCAGATACGCAGTATTTT.

V and J are TRBV5-1 and TRBJ2-5, with 11 positions matching TRBD2. CDR1 is SGHRS and CDR2 is YFSETQ in the germline V gene. This CDR3 comprises 17 residues. V dropped 2 bases and J dropped 5; count of bases not matched to a gene: 11. The CDR3 sequence: CASSLGTSGRIYETQYF. CDR3 bases: TGCGCCAGCAGCTTAGGGACTAGCGGAAGGATTTACGAGACCCAGTACTTC.

CDR3 residues: CSASGGSGELFF. CDR3 DNA: TGCAGTGCTAGTGGGGGGTCGGGGGAGCTGTTTTTT. V and J are TRBV20-1 and TRBJ2-2; a weak D match, TRBD2 (6 bases). Trimming cost V 3 bases and J 8 bases, with 10 bases left between them. This CDR3 spans 12 amino acids. In germline, CDR1 is DFQATT, CDR2 SNEGSKA (reference sequence).